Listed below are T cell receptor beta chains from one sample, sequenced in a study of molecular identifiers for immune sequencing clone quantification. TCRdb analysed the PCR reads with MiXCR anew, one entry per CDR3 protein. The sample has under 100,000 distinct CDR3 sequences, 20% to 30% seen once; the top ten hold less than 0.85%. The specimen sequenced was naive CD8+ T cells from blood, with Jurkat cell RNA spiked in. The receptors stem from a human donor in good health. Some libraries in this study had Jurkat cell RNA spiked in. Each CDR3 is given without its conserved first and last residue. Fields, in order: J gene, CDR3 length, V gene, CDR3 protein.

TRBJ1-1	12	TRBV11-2	ACSLDGANTEAF
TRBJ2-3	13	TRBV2	ASSEWFSGTDTQY
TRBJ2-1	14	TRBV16	ASSQGLAGVYNEQF
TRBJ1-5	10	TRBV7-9	ASRVGNQPQH
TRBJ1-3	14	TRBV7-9	ASSGTGATSGNTIY
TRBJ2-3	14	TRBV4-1	ASSGGTSGGTDTQY
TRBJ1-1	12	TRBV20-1	SARGAGVGTEAF
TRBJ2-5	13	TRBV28	ASSFAQGAKETQY
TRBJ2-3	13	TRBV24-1	ATSDFRDSTDTQY
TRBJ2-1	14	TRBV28	ASSTRLATYYNEQF
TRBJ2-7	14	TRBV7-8	ASSLAWAASEYEQY
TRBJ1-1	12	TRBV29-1	SVEYGALNTDAF
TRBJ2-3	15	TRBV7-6	ASSLYGTGALTDTQY
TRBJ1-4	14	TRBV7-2	ASSFDNRATNEKLF
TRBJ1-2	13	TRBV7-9	ASSSGTGGVYGYT
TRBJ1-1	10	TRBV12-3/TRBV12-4	AYSQVLTEAF
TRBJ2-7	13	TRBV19	ASSIMAAPTYEQY
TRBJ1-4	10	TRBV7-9	ASSLLEEKLF
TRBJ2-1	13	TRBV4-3	ASSQVLAGYNEQF
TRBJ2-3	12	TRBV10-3	AISDPYYTDTQY
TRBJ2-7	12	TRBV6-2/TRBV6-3	ASSYITTNYEQY
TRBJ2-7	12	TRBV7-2	ASSSTQGRYEQY
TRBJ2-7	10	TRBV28	ASSFLAYEQY
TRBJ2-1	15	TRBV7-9	ASSRTLAGASYNEQF
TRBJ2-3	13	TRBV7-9	ASSLDGSSTDTQY
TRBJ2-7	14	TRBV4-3	ASSPQRLAGAYEQY
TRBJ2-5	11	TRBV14	ASSQGHGAPQY
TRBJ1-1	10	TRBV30	AWIAGHTEAF
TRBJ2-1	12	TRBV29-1	SVELGTSLRGQF
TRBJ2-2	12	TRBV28	ASSLETNTGELF
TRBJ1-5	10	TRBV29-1	SVEAPGPPQH
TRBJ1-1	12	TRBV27	ASSLIGSNTEAF
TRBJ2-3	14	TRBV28	ASRRSDRRPPDTQY
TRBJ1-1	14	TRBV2	AGWDRGTILNTEAF
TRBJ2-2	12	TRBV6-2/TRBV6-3	ASSVQGFLGELF
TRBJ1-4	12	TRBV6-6	ASSLTGTHEKLF
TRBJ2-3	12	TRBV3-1	ASSQGRYTDTQY
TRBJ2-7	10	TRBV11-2	ASSLTGYEQY
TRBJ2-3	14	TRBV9	ASSVSGGAGADTQY
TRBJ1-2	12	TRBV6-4	ASSETRQGNGYT
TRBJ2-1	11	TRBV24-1	ATSSLDRNEQF
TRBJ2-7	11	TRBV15	ATSVKRGDEQY
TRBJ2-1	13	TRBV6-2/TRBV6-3	ASSWSLASYNEQF
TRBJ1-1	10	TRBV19	ASKTGDTEAF
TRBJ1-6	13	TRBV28	ASSLYGRVYSPLH
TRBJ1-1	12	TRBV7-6	ASSSYTENTEAF
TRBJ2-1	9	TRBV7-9	ASSFGNEQF
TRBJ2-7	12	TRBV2	ASSSYSGSYEQY
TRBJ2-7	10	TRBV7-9	ASSLREGEQY
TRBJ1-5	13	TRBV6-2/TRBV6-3	ASRLGGWSNQPQH
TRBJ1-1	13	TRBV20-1	SARVLGQGNTEAF
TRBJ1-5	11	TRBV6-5	ASSSRSYQPQH
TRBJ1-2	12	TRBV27	ASSSYRSNYGYT
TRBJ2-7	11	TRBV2	ASSVPVRREQY
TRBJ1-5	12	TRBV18	ASSPEGLNQPQH